These 4 T cell receptor beta chains originate from one sample sequenced in a study of PD-L1 blockade in urothelial cancer. Here immunoSEQ multiplex PCR was the method, and the copy in TCRdb shows in-frame clones only, minus some. The table includes about 43,000 clones, more than 75% detected once. Sequences were derived from PBMCs, sampled around atezolizumab (anti-PD-L1) treatment. Source of these receptors: a woman aged 60-75 years with urothelial cancer.

The chain employs TRBV29-1 and TRBJ2-7; D may be TRBD1 (6 bases). V was clipped by 0 bases and J by 1 base, with 10 bases between them. The CDR3 spans 14 residues. Germline CDR1 SQVTM, CDR2 ANQGSEA. The CDR3 coding sequence is TGCAGCGTTGAAGATCGGCAGGGGTCCTACGAGCAGTACTTC. Translation: CSVEDRQGSYEQYF.

The genes are TRBV5-4 and TRBJ1-2; D not resolved. V lost 5 bases and J 3 bases, leaving 5 bases between the germline ends. Germline V gives CDR1 SGHNT, CDR2 YYREEE (reference sequence). The CDR3 runs to 11 residues. The CDR3 sequence is CASRNYYGYTF. Here the CDR3 DNA reads TGTGCCAGCAGGAACTACTATGGCTACACCTTC.

This rearrangement joins TRBV10-1 to TRBJ2-5; 8 bases match TRBD1. Trimming removed 1 base from V and 4 bases from J; junction bases left unmatched: 8. There are 16 residues in the CDR3. Germline CDR1 WNHNN, CDR2 SYGVQD (reference sequence). CDR3 residues: CASSEYGTGLPETQYF. The CDR3 region has the DNA TGCGCCAGCAGTGAGTACGGGACAGGTCTACCAGAGACCCAGTACTTC.

CDR3: CASSSRGAPYEQYF. In nucleotides, the CDR3 is TGTGCCAGCAGTTCGCGGGGGGCCCCCTACGAGCAGTACTTC. The rearrangement uses TRBV27 and TRBJ2-7, with 8 bases aligning to TRBD2. The CDR3 length is 14 residues. J gave up 2 bases and V 4 bases, and 4 bases lay outside the gene matches. Germline V gives CDR1 MNHEY, CDR2 SMNVEV (reference sequence).